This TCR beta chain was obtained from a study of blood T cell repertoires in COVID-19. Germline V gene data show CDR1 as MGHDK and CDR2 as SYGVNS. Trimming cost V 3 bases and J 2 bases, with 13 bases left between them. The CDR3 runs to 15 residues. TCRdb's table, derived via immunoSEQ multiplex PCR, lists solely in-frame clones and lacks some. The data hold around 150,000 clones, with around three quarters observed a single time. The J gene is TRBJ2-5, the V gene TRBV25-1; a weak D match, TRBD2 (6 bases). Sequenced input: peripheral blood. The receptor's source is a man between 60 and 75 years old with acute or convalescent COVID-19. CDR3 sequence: CASSDATGTQETQYF. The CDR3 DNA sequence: TGTGCCAGCAGTGACGCGACCGGGACTCAAGAGACCCAGTACTTC.